This TCR beta chain derives from a study of blood T cell repertoires in COVID-19. As handled by the study authors: Reference gene primer amplification in the assay estimated nucleated cell counts. Clones were sequenced by immunoSEQ multiplex PCR, and TCRdb holds only the in-frame ones, with some missing. That table supplies the V and J calls and clone size; D and trimming were determined from the DNA. In the table there are roughly 130,000 clones, 88% of which are singletons. Looked up from germline, CDR1 is MDHEN and CDR2 is SYDVKM. Trimming took off 4 bases at V and 12 bases at J, with 10 bases between the two ends. The CDR3 covers 11 residues.

Sequences were obtained from peripheral blood. This sequence joins TRBV28 and TRBJ2-1, with D hard to call. The TCR sequence derives from a man in his fifties or sixties with active or convalescent COVID-19. CDR3 residues: CASSSALGQFF. In DNA form, the CDR3 reads TGTGCCAGCAGTTCGGCTCTAGGGCAGTTCTTC.